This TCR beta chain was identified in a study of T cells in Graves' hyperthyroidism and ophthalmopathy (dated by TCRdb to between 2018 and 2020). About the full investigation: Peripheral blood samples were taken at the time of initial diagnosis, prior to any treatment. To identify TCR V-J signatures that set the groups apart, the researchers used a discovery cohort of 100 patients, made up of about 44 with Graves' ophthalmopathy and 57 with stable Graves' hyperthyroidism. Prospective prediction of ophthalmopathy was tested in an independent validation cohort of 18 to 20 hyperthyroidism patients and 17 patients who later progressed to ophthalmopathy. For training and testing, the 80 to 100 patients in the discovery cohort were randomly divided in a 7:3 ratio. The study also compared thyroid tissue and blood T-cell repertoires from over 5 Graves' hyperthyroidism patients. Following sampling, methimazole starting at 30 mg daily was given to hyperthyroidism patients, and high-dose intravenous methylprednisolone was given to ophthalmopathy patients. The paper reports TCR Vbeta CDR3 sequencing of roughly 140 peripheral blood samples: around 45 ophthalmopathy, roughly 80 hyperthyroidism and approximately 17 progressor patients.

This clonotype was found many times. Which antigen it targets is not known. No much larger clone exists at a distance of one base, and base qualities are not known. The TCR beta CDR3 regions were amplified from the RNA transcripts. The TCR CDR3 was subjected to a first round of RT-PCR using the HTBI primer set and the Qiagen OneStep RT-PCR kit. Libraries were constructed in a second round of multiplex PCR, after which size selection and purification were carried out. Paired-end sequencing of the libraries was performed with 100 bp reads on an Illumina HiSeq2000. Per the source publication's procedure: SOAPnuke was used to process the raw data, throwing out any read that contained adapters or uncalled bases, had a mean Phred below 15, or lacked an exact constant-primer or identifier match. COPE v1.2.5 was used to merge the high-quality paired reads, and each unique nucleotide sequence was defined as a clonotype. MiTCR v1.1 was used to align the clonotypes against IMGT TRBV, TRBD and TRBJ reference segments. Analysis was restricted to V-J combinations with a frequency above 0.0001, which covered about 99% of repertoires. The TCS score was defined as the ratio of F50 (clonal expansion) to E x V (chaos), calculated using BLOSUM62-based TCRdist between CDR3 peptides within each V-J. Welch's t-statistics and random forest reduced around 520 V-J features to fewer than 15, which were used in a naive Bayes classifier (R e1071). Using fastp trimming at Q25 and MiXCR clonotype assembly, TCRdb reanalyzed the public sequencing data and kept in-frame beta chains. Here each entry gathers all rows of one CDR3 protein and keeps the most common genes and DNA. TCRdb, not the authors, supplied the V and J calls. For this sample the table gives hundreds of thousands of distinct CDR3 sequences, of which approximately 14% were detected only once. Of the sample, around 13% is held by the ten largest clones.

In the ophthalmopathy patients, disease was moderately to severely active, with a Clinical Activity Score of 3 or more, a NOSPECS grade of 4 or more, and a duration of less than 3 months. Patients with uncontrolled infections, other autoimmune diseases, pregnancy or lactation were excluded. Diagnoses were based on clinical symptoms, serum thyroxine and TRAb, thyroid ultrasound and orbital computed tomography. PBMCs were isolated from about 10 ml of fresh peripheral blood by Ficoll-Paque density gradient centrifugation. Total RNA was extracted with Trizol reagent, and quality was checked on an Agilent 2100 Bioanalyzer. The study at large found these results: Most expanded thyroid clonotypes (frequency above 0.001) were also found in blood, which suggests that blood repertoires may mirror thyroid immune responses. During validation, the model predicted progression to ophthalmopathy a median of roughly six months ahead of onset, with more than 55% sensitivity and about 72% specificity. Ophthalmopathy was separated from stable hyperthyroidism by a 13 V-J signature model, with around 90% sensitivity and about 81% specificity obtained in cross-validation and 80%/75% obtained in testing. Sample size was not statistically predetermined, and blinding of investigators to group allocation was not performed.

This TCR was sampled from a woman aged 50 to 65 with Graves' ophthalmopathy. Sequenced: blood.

The base sequence is TGTGCCAGCAGACACCGGGACAGGTCCTACAATGAGCAGTTCTTC. Its coded protein is CASRHRDRSYNEQFF. Rearrangement joined TRBV27 to TRBJ2-1, with 8 bases in between that match TRBD1. The V end gives up 6 bases and the J end 1 base, leaving 5 bases in the junction not matched to a gene. For CDR1 and CDR2, the germline V gene (reference sequence) lists MNHEY and SMNVEV. From cysteine to phenylalanine, the CDR3 is 15 amino acids long. Of the read, only the CDR3 DNA is kept; its 45 bases are in frame from base 1.